These 23 T cell receptor beta chains originate from one sample sequenced in a study of T cell changes during pregnancy in multiple sclerosis. The method was immunoSEQ multiplex PCR; TCRdb's version includes in-frame clones alone and lacks a portion of them. The sample contains about 28,000 clones, roughly 88% of which appear only once. The sample consisted of CD4+ T cells from peripheral blood mononuclear cells, taken in the first trimester of pregnancy. The receptor source for this set is a female donor in good health, enrolled as a control in a pregnancy study.

This chain uses TRBV5-6 with TRBJ2-1, with D possibly being TRBD2 (5 bases). Germline V gives CDR1 SGHDT, CDR2 YYEEEE. CDR3 length equals 13 residues. Trimming removed 2 bases from V and 6 bases from J, with 9 bases in between. This CDR3 reads CASSLRRGNEQFF. As DNA, the CDR3 is TGTGCCAGCAGCTTAAGACGGGGCAATGAGCAGTTCTTC.

The chain joins TRBV10-3 to TRBJ2-3; 9 bases fit TRBD1. There are 14 residues in the CDR3. Germline values: CDR1 ENHRY, CDR2 SYGVKD. The trim removed 6 bases at V and 5 bases at J, leaving 6 bases unmatched. The CDR3 bases are TGTGCCATCAGACCGGGACAGGGTGGAGATACGCAGTATTTT. This translates into CAIRPGQGGDTQYF.

V is TRBV7-2 and J is TRBJ1-2; D unresolved. This CDR3 is 16 amino acids long. Germline values: CDR1 SGHTA, CDR2 FQGNSA. V was cut by 5 bases and J by 3 bases, with 19 bases left in between. CDR3 region: CASSASPGMRHYGYTF. The CDR3 bases are TGTGCCAGCAGCGCTTCCCCGGGAATGCGGCACTATGGCTACACCTTC. The full variable domain, with the rest looked up from reference TRBV7-2 and TRBJ1-2, is GAGVSQSPSNKVTEKGKDVELRCDPISGHTALYWYRQSLGQGLEFLIYFQGNSAPDKSGLPSDRFSAERTGGSVSTLTIQRTQQEDSAVYLCASSASPGMRHYGYTFGSGTRLTVV.

The V gene is TRBV5-6, the J gene TRBJ2-5; 8 bases line up with TRBD1. This CDR3 has 16 residues. Germline CDR1 reads SGHDT; CDR2 reads YYEEEE. V shed 0 bases and J 4 bases; nucleotides not matched to a gene: 8. For the CDR3, the DNA is TGTGCCAGCAGCTTGGAAGTCAGGGGGCCGGTAGAGACCCAGTACTTC. This translates into CASSLEVRGPVETQYF.

The chain recombines TRBV7-9 with TRBJ1-3; TRBD1 agrees at 7 bases. The ends lost 6 bases at V and 4 bases at J; junction bases unmatched: 6. The germline CDR1 and CDR2 sequences are SEHNR and FQNEAQ (reference sequence). The CDR3 loop spans 14 amino acids. Here the CDR3 reads CASRSGTVGNTIYF. The CDR3 DNA reads as TGTGCCAGCAGGTCGGGGACAGTCGGAAACACCATATATTTT.

This chain joins TRBV19 and TRBJ2-7; possible D gene TRBD2, 7 bases. Germline values: CDR1 LNHDA, CDR2 SQIVND (reference sequence). The CDR3 contains 16 residues. Trimming took 3 bases from V and 4 from J, leaving 19 bases between them. Written as DNA, the CDR3 is TGTGCCAGTAGTATGGGGGGGGCCGCCGGAGGTTACGAGCAGTACTTC. This translates into CASSMGGAAGGYEQYF.

This sequence joins TRBV19 and TRBJ2-7, with a tentative D call TRBD2 (5 bases). CDR3 size: 17 residues. The germline gives CDR1 LNHDA, CDR2 SQIVND (reference sequence). The V end was cut by 5 bases, the J end by 7 bases, with 27 bases between. The CDR3 spells CASSFERPGQRAREQYF. CDR3 nucleotide sequence: TGTGCCAGTAGTTTTGAACGTCCCGGCCAGAGGGCAAGGGAGCAGTACTTC.

The chain carries TRBV6-1 and TRBJ1-2, with 9 bases fitting TRBD1. The CDR3 spans 15 residues. With V trimmed by 1 base and J by 5 bases, 5 bases remained unmatched. The V gene's germline CDR1 is MNHNS and CDR2 SASEGT. This CDR3 is CASSEGPGQGYGYTF. CDR3 DNA sequence: TGTGCCAGCAGTGAAGGGCCGGGACAGGGTTATGGCTACACCTTC.

The rearrangement links TRBV11-2 to TRBJ2-7, with 8 bases that match TRBD2. The germline V gene encodes CDR1 SGHAT and CDR2 FQNNGV. This CDR3 spans 17 amino acids. The J segment lost 0 bases and the V segment lost 1 base, leaving 8 bases of the junction unmatched. Here the CDR3 DNA reads TGTGCCAGCAGCTTAGTGTCGGGGGGGCGCTCCTCCTACGAGCAGTACTTC. Protein: CASSLVSGGRSSYEQYF.

The chain links TRBV13 to TRBJ1-1; a weak D match, TRBD1 (5 bases). The germline CDR1 and CDR2 sequences are PRHDT and FYEKMQ (reference sequence). The CDR3 covers 13 residues. V lost 1 base to trimming and J lost 4 bases, with 7 bases between them. CDR3 nucleotides: TGTGCCAGCAGCTTAGTGGGGCGCACTGAAGCTTTCTTT. This sequence encodes CASSLVGRTEAFF.

The chain carries TRBV29-1 and TRBJ2-3; 10 positions match TRBD2. In germline, CDR1 is SQVTM, CDR2 ANQGSEA. Trimming took 8 bases from V and 4 from J; bases not matched to a gene: 6. There are 13 residues in the CDR3. The DNA of the CDR3 is TGCAGCTGGACCGGGACTAGCGCAGATACGCAGTATTTT. Translated: CSWTGTSADTQYF.

The V gene is TRBV19, the J gene TRBJ1-1; weak D call: TRBD1 (6 bases). V lost 7 bases and J lost 3, with 12 bases in between. Germline CDR1 is LNHDA and CDR2 is SQIVND (reference sequence). The CDR3 runs 13 residues. Here the CDR3 DNA reads TGTGCCAGTACAAGGGGGATATACACTGAAGCTTTCTTT. It translates to CASTRGIYTEAFF.

CDR3 DNA: TGCGCCAGCAGCCCCCAGACAGGGGAGGGAGAAAAACTGTTTTTT. This encodes CASSPQTGEGEKLFF. The gene calls are TRBV5-1 and TRBJ1-4; TRBD1 matches at 8 bases. This CDR3 has 15 amino acids. CDR1 and CDR2 from the germline V gene are SGHRS and YFSETQ. V dropped 4 bases and J dropped 8; count of bases not matched to a gene: 10.

This CDR3 reads CASRSPTGGWTEAFF. CDR3 coding DNA: TGTGCCAGCAGATCTCCGACTGGAGGGTGGACTGAAGCTTTCTTT. The genes are TRBV27 and TRBJ1-1; D not certain. CDR3 length: 15 amino acids. Germline-derived CDR1 and CDR2 are MNHEY and SMNVEV (reference sequence). Between the trimmed V and J ends, which lost 6 bases and 5 bases, there was a span of 19 bases.

The chain carries TRBV7-6 and TRBJ2-1; 8 bases fit TRBD1. The ends lost 4 bases at V and 10 bases at J; junction bases unmatched: 12. The CDR3 has 15 residues. Looked up from germline, CDR1 is SGHVS and CDR2 is FNYEAQ. The CDR3 DNA reads TGTGCCAGCAGCTCGACAGGGGATCGTACAGGGGAGCAGTTCTTC. Its protein is CASSSTGDRTGEQFF.

The V and J genes are TRBV4-3 and TRBJ2-3; unclear D gene. This CDR3 spans 13 amino acids. CDR1 LGHNA and CDR2 YSLEER come from the germline V gene. V was clipped by 0 bases and J by 7 bases, with 8 bases between them. The CDR3 DNA reads as TGCGCCAGCAGCCAAGATGGCCCGAATACGCAGTATTTT. It specifies CASSQDGPNTQYF.

The V gene is TRBV7-6, the J gene TRBJ2-3; TRBD2 is a possible D gene (7 bases). The CDR3 sequence is 15 residues long. Germline values: CDR1 SGHVS, CDR2 FNYEAQ. V was cut by 4 bases and J by 6 bases, with 17 bases left in between. CDR3 bases: TGTGCCAGCAGCTCACCGAGGGGGGGGTCCGATACGCAGTATTTT. Residues: CASSSPRGGSDTQYF.

V gene TRBV5-1 combines with J gene TRBJ1-1; possibly TRBD1 for D (5 bases). This CDR3 comprises 14 residues. V was shortened by 1 base and J by 4 bases, with 11 bases between the two germline ends. Per germline, CDR1 SGHRS and CDR2 YFSETQ. In nucleotides, the CDR3 is TGCGCCAGCAGCTTGCCGGCCGGGGGCACTGAAGCTTTCTTT. It is translated as CASSLPAGGTEAFF.

A few counts support this clone. The chain is built from TRBV28 and TRBJ1-6, with D maybe TRBD1 (5 bases). V was shortened by 10 bases and J by 7 bases, with 14 bases between the two germline ends. Germline CDR1 reads MDHEN; CDR2 reads SYDVKM. CDR3 length: 13 residues. For the CDR3, the DNA is TGTGCCATCCAGGGCAGGAGCAATTCACCCCTCCACTTT. This translates into CAIQGRSNSPLHF. The variable domain in full, completed from reference TRBV28 and TRBJ1-6, reads DVKVTQSSRYLVKRTGEKVFLECVQDMDHENMFWYRQDPGLGLRLIYFSYDVKMKEKGDIPEGYSVSREKKERFSLILESASTNQTSMYLCAIQGRSNSPLHFGNGTRLTVT.

V and J are TRBV2 and TRBJ1-2; D gene unclear. The germline V gene encodes CDR1 SNHLY and CDR2 FYNNEI. The CDR3 runs to 13 residues. The germline V and J ends were trimmed by 3 bases and 4 bases, with 9 bases remaining between them. CDR3 DNA: TGTGCCAGCAGTGAGGCAGGTGGCTATGGCTACACCTTC. This codes for CASSEAGGYGYTF.

This chain links TRBV18 with TRBJ2-1, with 10 bases lining up with TRBD2. Per germline, CDR1 KGHSH and CDR2 LQKENI. Germline trimming cut 7 bases from V and 3 bases from J; bases unmatched to any gene: 6. CDR3 length: 15 residues. The CDR3 coding sequence is TGTGCCAGCTTAGGACTAGCGGCGGTCTACAATGAGCAGTTCTTC. Its protein product is CASLGLAAVYNEQFF.

The chain is built from TRBV7-2 and TRBJ2-7; the match to TRBD2 covers 8 bases. This CDR3 contains 16 residues. Per germline, CDR1 SGHTA and CDR2 FQGNSA. J lost 0 bases, V lost 2 bases, and 6 bases had no gene match. The CDR3 is CASSLTGTSSSYEQYF. CDR3 coding DNA: TGTGCCAGCAGCTTAACCGGGACTAGTAGCTCCTACGAGCAGTACTTC.

This chain uses TRBV5-1 with TRBJ2-2; TRBD1 aligns across 10 bases. The CDR3 length is 15 residues. With 4 bases clipped from V and 7 bases from J, the junction kept 7 bases outside the gene matches. The germline CDR1 and CDR2 sequences are SGHRS and YFSETQ. The CDR3 region has the DNA TGCGCCAGCAGCCCCGGACAGGGGGACGGCGGGGAGCTGTTTTTT. Encoded protein: CASSPGQGDGGELFF.